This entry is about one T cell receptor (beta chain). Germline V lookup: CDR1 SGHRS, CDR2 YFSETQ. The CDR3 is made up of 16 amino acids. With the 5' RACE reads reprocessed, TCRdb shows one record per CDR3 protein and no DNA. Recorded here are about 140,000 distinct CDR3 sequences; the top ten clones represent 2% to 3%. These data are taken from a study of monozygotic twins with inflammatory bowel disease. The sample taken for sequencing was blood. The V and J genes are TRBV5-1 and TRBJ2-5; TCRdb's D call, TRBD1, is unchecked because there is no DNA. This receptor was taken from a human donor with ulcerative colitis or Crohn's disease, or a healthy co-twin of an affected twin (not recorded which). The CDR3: CASSLGGPGPIETQYF.